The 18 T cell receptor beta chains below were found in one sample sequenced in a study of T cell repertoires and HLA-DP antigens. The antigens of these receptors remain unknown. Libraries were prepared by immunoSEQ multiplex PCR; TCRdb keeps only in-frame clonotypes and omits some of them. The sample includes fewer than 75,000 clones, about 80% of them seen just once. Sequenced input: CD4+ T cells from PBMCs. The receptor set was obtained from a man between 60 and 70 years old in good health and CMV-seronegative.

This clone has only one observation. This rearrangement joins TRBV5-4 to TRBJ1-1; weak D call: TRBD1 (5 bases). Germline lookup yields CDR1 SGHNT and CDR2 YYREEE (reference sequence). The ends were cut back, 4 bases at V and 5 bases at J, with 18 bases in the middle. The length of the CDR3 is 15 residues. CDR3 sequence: CASSPSGGAGTEAFF. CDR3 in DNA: TGTGCCAGCAGCCCTAGTGGGGGAGCGGGGACTGAAGCTTTCTTT.

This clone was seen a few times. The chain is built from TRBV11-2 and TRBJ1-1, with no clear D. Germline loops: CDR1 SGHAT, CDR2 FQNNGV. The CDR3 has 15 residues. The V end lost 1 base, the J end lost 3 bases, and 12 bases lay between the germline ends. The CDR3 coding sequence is TGTGCCAGCAGCTTAGTGGGCAGGCTATACACTGAAGCTTTCTTT. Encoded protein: CASSLVGRLYTEAFF.

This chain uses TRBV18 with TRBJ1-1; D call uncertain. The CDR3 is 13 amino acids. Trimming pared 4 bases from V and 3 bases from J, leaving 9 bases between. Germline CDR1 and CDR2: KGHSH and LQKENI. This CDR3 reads CASSQSRDTEAFF. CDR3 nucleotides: TGTGCCAGCTCACAATCCCGGGACACTGAAGCTTTCTTT.

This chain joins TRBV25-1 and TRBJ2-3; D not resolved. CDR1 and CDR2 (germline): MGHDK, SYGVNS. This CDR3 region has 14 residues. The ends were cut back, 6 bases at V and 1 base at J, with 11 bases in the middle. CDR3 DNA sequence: TGTGCCAGCAGAAGCGTGGCGGGCACAGATACGCAGTATTTT. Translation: CASRSVAGTDTQYF.

The CDR3: CASSVATSGKNEQFF. CDR3 DNA sequence: TGTGCCAGCAGCGTAGCTACTAGCGGGAAGAATGAGCAGTTCTTC. This chain joins TRBV9 and TRBJ2-1; 10 positions agree with TRBD2. CDR3 length equals 15 residues. Trimming took 0 bases from V and 7 from J; bases not matched to a gene: 4. The germline gives CDR1 SGDLS, CDR2 YYNGEE. The full variable domain, rest sourced from reference TRBV9 and TRBJ2-1, is DSGVTQTPKHLITATGQRVTLRCSPRSGDLSVYWYQQSLDQGLQFLIQYYNGEERAKGNILERFSAQQFPDLHSELNLSSLELGDSALYFCASSVATSGKNEQFFGPGTRLTVL.

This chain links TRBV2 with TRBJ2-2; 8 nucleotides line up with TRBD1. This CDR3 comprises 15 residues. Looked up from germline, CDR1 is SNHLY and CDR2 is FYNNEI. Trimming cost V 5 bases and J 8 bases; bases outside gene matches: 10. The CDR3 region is CASSSEDRVSGELFF. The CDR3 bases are TGTGCCAGCAGTTCAGAGGACAGGGTTTCGGGGGAGCTGTTTTTT.

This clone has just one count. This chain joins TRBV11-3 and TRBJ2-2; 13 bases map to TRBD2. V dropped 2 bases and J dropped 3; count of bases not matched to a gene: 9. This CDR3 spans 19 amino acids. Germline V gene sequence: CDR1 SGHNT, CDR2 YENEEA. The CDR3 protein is CASSLNLGLAGEDTGELFF. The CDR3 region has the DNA TGTGCCAGCAGCTTAAACTTAGGACTAGCGGGAGAGGACACCGGGGAGCTGTTTTTT. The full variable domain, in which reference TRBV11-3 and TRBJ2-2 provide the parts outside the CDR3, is EAGVVQSPRYKIIEKKQPVAFWCNPISGHNTLYWYLQNLGQGPELLIRYENEEAVDDSQLPKDRFSAERLKGVDSTLKIQPAELGDSAVYLCASSLNLGLAGEDTGELFFGEGSRLTVL.

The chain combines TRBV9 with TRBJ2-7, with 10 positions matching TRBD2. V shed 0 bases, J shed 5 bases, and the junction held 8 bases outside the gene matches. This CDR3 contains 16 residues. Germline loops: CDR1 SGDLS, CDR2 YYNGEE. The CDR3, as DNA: TGTGCCAGCAGCGTAGCAGCGGGAGGGCCTTGGGACGAGCAGTACGTC. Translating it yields CASSVAAGGPWDEQYV.

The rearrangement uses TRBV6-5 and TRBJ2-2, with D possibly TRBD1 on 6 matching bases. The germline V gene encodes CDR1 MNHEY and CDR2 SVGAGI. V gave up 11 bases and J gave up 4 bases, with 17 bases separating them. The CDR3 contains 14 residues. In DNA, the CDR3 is TGTGCCTCGTGGGGCAGGGGAGCCACCGGGGAGCTGTTTTTT. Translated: CASWGRGATGELFF.

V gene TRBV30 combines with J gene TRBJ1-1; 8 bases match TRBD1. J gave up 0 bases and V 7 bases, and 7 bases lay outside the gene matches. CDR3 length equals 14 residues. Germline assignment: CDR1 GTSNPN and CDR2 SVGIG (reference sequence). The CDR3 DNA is TGTGCCTCACCGAGGACAGGGATGAACACTGAAGCTTTCTTT. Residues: CASPRTGMNTEAFF.

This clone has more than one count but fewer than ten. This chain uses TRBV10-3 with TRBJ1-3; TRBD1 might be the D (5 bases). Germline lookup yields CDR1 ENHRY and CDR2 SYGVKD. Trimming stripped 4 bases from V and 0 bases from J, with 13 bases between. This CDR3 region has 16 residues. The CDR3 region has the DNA TGTGCCATCAGTGGCCAGGGACGGAGCTCTGGAAACACCATATATTTT. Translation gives CAISGQGRSSGNTIYF.

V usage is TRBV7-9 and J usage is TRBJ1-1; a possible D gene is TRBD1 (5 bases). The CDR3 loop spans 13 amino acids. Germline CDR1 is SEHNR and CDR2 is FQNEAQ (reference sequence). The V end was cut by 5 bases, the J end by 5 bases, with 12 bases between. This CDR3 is CASSGTQETEAFF. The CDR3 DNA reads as TGTGCCAGCAGCGGGACGCAGGAGACTGAAGCTTTCTTT.

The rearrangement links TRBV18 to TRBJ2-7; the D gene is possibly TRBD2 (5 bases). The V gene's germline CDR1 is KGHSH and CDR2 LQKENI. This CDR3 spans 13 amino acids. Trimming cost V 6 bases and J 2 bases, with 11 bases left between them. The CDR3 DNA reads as TGTGCCAGCTCGCGCGGAGGAACCTACGAGCAGTACTTC. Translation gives CASSRGGTYEQYF.

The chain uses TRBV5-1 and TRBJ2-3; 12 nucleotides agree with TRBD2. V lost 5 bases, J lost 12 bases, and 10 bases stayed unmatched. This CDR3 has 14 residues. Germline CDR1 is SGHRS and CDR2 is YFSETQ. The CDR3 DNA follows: TGCGCCAGCAGTCTGGACCTAGCGGGAGGGCTCCAGTATTTT. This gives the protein CASSLDLAGGLQYF.

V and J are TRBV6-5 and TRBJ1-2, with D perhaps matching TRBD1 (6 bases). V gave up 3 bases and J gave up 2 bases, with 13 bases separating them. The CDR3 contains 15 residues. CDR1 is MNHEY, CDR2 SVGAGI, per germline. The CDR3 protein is CASSYDRKANYGYTF. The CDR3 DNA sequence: TGTGCCAGCAGTTATGACAGGAAGGCAAACTATGGCTACACCTTC.

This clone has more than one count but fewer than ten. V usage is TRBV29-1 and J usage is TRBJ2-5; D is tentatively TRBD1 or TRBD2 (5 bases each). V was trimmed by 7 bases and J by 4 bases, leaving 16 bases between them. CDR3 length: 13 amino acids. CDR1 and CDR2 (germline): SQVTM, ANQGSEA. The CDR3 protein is CSAESGALETQYF. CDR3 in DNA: TGCAGCGCCGAGTCCGGGGCTCTAGAGACCCAGTACTTC.

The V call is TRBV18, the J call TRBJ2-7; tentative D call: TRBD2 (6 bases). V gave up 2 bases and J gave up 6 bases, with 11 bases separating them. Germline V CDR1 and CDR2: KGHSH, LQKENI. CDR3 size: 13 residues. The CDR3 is CASSPELAGEQYV. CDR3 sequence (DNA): TGTGCCAGCTCACCAGAACTAGCAGGCGAGCAGTACGTC.

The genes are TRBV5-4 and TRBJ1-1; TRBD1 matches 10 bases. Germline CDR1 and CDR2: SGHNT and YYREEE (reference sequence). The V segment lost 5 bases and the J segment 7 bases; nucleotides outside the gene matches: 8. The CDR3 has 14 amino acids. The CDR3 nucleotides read TGTGCCAGCAGTCTGGACAGGGGGAGTTTTGAAGCTTTCTTT. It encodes CASSLDRGSFEAFF.